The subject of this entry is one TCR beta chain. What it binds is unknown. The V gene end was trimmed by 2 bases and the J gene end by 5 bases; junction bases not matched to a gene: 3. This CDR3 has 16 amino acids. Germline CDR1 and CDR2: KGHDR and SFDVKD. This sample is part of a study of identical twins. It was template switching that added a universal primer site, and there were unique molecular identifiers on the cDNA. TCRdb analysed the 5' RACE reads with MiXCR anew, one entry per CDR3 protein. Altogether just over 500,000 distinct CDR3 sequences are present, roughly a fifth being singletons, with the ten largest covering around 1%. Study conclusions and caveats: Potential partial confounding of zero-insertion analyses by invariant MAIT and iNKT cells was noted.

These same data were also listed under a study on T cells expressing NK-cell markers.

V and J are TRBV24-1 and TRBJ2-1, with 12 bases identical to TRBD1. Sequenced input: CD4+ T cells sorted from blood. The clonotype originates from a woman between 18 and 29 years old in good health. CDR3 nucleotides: TGTGCCACCAGTGATTCCTGGGACAGGGGGCACAATGAGCAGTTCTTC. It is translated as CATSDSWDRGHNEQFF.